One sample yielded the 24 T cell receptor beta chains listed below, sequenced in a study of blood T cell repertoires in COVID-19. TCRdb's table, derived via immunoSEQ multiplex PCR, lists solely in-frame clones and lacks some. The sample includes about 200,000 clones, 80% to 90% of them seen just once. Specimen: PBMCs or T cells enriched from blood (not recorded which). These receptors were collected from a woman aged 45-60 years who had been exposed to COVID-19.

The CDR3 DNA follows: TGTGCCACTCGGACAGTCCCCTACAATGAGCAGTTCTTC. Translating it yields CATRTVPYNEQFF. The V call is TRBV10-3, the J call TRBJ2-1, with TRBD1 as a possible D gene (6 bases). Deletions cut 10 bases from V and 2 bases from J, with 12 bases between. Germline V gene data show CDR1 as ENHRY and CDR2 as SYGVKD. The CDR3 runs to 13 residues.

Of note for this clone: Germline and junction disagree at one end, which may indicate a read error. J is TRBJ1-4 and V is TRBV23-1, with TRBD1 identical over 9 bases. TRBV23-1 is an ORF, with its function uncertain. CDR3 length equals 12 residues. The CDR3 spells CASSQSGQGRIF. In DNA form, the CDR3 reads TGCGCCAGCAGTCAATCCGGACAGGGGCGGATTTTT.

The chain carries TRBV9 and TRBJ1-2; 8 nucleotides agree with TRBD1. J gave up 3 bases and V 4 bases, and 5 bases lay outside the gene matches. Germline V CDR1 and CDR2: SGDLS, YYNGEE. CDR3 length: 14 amino acids. DNA of the CDR3: TGTGCCAGCAGCTCTGGACAGGGAGACTATGGCTACACCTTC. Translation gives CASSSGQGDYGYTF.

The chain has TRBV3-1 (or the pseudogene TRBV3-2) and TRBJ1-2; the D gene is possibly TRBD1 (5 bases). V was clipped by 1 base and J by 2 bases, with 5 bases between them. CDR3 length: 13 residues. Germline V lookup: CDR1 LGHDT, CDR2 YNNKEL (reference sequence). CDR3 in DNA: TGTGCCAGCAGCCAAGGGACAAACTATGGCTACACCTTC. Amino acid sequence: CASSQGTNYGYTF.

This chain uses TRBV3-1 (or the pseudogene TRBV3-2) with TRBJ1-1; D is unresolved. This CDR3 has 13 amino acids. The V and J ends lost 4 bases and 4 bases respectively, with 10 bases between them. Germline loops: CDR1 LGHDT, CDR2 YNNKEL (reference sequence). CDR3 DNA: TGTGCCAGCAGCCTTAAGGGAGGCACTGAAGCTTTCTTT. Amino acids: CASSLKGGTEAFF.

The chain recombines TRBV28 with TRBJ2-1, with 8 bases lining up with TRBD2. The germline V gene encodes CDR1 MDHEN and CDR2 SYDVKM. This CDR3 is 18 amino acids long. The junction had 16 bases not matched to a gene; V was cut back by 5 bases and J by 4 bases. This CDR3 reads CASSPVASGRGAYNEQFF. The CDR3, as DNA: TGTGCCAGCAGTCCTGTGGCTAGTGGGCGGGGGGCTTACAATGAGCAGTTCTTC.

J is TRBJ1-1 and V is TRBV18; D perhaps matches TRBD1 (6 bases). Between the trimmed V and J ends, which lost 2 bases and 4 bases, there was a span of 11 bases. Looked up from germline, CDR1 is KGHSH and CDR2 is LQKENI. The CDR3 is 14 residues long. The CDR3 DNA reads as TGTGCCAGCTCACCAGGCAGGGGTGGCACTGAAGCTTTCTTT. Amino acid sequence: CASSPGRGGTEAFF.

This chain connects TRBV6-5 to TRBJ1-1; maybe TRBD1 (5 bases). This CDR3 is built from 15 residues. Looked up from germline, CDR1 is MNHEY and CDR2 is SVGAGI. The germline V and J ends were trimmed by 3 bases and 7 bases, with 18 bases remaining between them. CDR3 DNA sequence: TGTGCCAGCAGTTATTTCCCCACAGGATCGGGTGAAGCTTTCTTT. This sequence encodes CASSYFPTGSGEAFF.

The genes are TRBV19 and TRBJ1-2, with TRBD1 matching 7 bases. CDR3 length: 12 amino acids. Germline CDR1 and CDR2: LNHDA and SQIVND (reference sequence). Trimming at V came to 10 bases and at J to 5 bases, leaving 7 bases not matched to a gene. CDR3 sequence reads: CATTGTEYGYTF. For the CDR3, the DNA is TGTGCCACCACCGGGACAGAGTATGGCTACACCTTC.

The chain carries TRBV14 and TRBJ2-2; the D gene is possibly TRBD1 (6 bases). The V end lost 2 bases, the J end lost 3 bases, and 10 bases lay between the germline ends. The CDR3 covers 15 residues. The germline V gene encodes CDR1 SGHDN and CDR2 FVKESK. CDR3 bases: TGTGCCAGCAGCCAACTCACAGGGCACACCGGGGAGCTGTTTTTT. Encoded protein: CASSQLTGHTGELFF.

V and J are TRBV27 and TRBJ2-3; weak D call: TRBD1 (6 bases). This CDR3 spans 15 amino acids. V lost 0 bases, J lost 3 bases, and 10 bases lay in between. Per germline, CDR1 MNHEY and CDR2 SMNVEV (reference sequence). The CDR3 reads CASSLSGTRTDTQYF. DNA for the CDR3: TGTGCCAGCAGTTTATCCGGGACAAGGACAGATACGCAGTATTTT.

The table lists this clone with many counts. This chain connects TRBV27 to TRBJ1-5; no firm D call. V lost 4 bases to trimming and J lost 4 bases, with 5 bases between them. There are 12 residues in the CDR3. The germline V gene has CDR1 MNHEY and CDR2 SMNVEV (reference sequence). CDR3 nucleotide sequence: TGTGCCAGCAGTTCCCTAAATCAGCCCCAGCATTTT. Its translation is CASSSLNQPQHF.

J is TRBJ1-1 and V is TRBV3-1 (or the pseudogene TRBV3-2), with TRBD1 matching over 8 bases. Germline trimming cut 2 bases from V and 2 bases from J; bases unmatched to any gene: 7. The CDR3 has 16 residues. In germline, CDR1 is LGHDT, CDR2 YNNKEL (reference sequence). The CDR3 DNA sequence: TGTGCCAGCAGCCAACTCCGGACAGGGTTAAACACTGAAGCTTTCTTT. It is translated as CASSQLRTGLNTEAFF.

V usage is TRBV10-3 and J usage is TRBJ1-5; unclear D gene. CDR1 and CDR2 from the germline V gene are ENHRY and SYGVKD. The CDR3 runs to 15 residues. The V end was cut by 0 bases, the J end by 0 bases, with 6 bases between. CDR3 amino acids: CAISESSSSNQPQHF. The CDR3 nucleotides are TGTGCCATCAGTGAGTCGAGTAGTAGCAATCAGCCCCAGCATTTT.

The V and J genes are TRBV7-9 and TRBJ2-7, with a tentative D call TRBD2 (5 bases). Germline V gene data show CDR1 as SEHNR and CDR2 as FQNEAQ (reference sequence). Trimming cost V 1 base and J 10 bases, with 14 bases left between them. The CDR3 is 13 amino acids. This chain's CDR3 is CASSLVGSGIQYF. Written as DNA, the CDR3 is TGTGCCAGCAGCTTAGTGGGCTCCGGGATACAGTACTTC.

This chain uses TRBV21-1 with TRBJ2-7; TRBD2 is the table's D call, not checked against the DNA. TRBV21-1 is shown as a pseudogene. There are 16 residues in the CDR3. The CDR3 region is CASSPFRAGSSYEQYF. The CDR3 DNA sequence: TGTGCCAGCAGCCCCTTTCGGGCGGGTAGCTCCTACGAGCAGTACTTC.

The V call is TRBV3-1 (or the pseudogene TRBV3-2), the J call TRBJ1-1; D possibly corresponds to TRBD1 (6 bases). Trimming stripped 6 bases from V and 3 bases from J, with 11 bases between. Per the germline V gene, CDR1 is LGHDT and CDR2 is YNNKEL (reference sequence). CDR3 length equals 13 residues. CDR3: CASSTHRDTEAFF. The CDR3 DNA sequence: TGTGCCAGCAGTACCCACAGGGACACTGAAGCTTTCTTT.

This clone was seen more than once but under ten times. The chain is built from TRBV2 and TRBJ1-2; no firm D call. The CDR3 totals 14 residues. Germline V gene lookup returns CDR1 SNHLY and CDR2 FYNNEI. Trimming left V 0 bases short and J 11 bases short, with 16 bases between. The DNA of the CDR3 is TGTGCCAGCAGTGAAGCGCTTCAGAAGACTAGGTACACCTTC. Protein product: CASSEALQKTRYTF.

The chain is built from TRBV24-1 and TRBJ2-5; TRBD2 aligns across 8 bases. This CDR3 is 17 amino acids long. Germline loops: CDR1 KGHDR, CDR2 SFDVKD. Losses at the gene ends were 4 bases for V and 3 bases for J; bases not matched to a gene: 12. The CDR3 reads CATSDRQGAGEKETQYF. The DNA of the CDR3 is TGTGCCACCAGTGACCGCCAAGGAGCGGGGGAAAAAGAGACCCAGTACTTC.

The chain is built from TRBV5-1 and TRBJ2-3, with D unresolved. Per germline, CDR1 SGHRS and CDR2 YFSETQ. The V gene lost 4 bases and the J gene lost 0 bases, with 12 bases spanning the gap. There are 15 residues in the CDR3. The CDR3 spells CASSLVGSSTDTQYF. The CDR3 region has the DNA TGCGCCAGCAGCCTAGTAGGTTCTAGCACAGATACGCAGTATTTT.

The chain employs TRBV20-1 and TRBJ2-2; D unresolved. The CDR3 extends over 11 amino acids. V was shortened by 5 bases and J by 8 bases, with 9 bases between the two germline ends. CDR1 and CDR2 from the germline V gene are DFQATT and SNEGSKA (reference sequence). The CDR3 spells CSAPIFGELFF. CDR3 in DNA: TGCAGTGCTCCAATTTTTGGGGAGCTGTTTTTT.

This clone showed up just once. The CDR3 protein is CASSIRGGVGHF. DNA for the CDR3: TGTGCCAGTAGTATAAGGGGGGGCGTCGGGCATTTT. This chain uses TRBV19 with TRBJ1-5; TRBD1 is a possible D gene (6 bases). Germline V CDR1 and CDR2: LNHDA, SQIVND (reference sequence). The CDR3 spans 12 residues. The V gene lost 2 bases and the J gene lost 15 bases, with 14 bases spanning the gap.

The sample holds one count of this clone. This chain uses TRBV7-8 with TRBJ2-7; possibly TRBD1 for D (5 bases). The germline V and J ends were trimmed by 3 bases and 6 bases, with 6 bases remaining between them. CDR1 and CDR2 (germline): SGHVS, FQNEAQ. CDR3 length equals 11 residues. The CDR3 DNA follows: TGTGCCAGCAGCTTCCAGGGCGAGCAGTACTTC. It translates to CASSFQGEQYF. Combining the CDR3 with reference TRBV7-8 and TRBJ2-7 gives the whole variable domain GAGVSQSPRYKVAKRGQDVALRCDPISGHVSLFWYQQALGQGPEFLTYFQNEAQLDKSGLPSDRFFAERPEGSVSTLKIQRTQQEDSAVYLCASSFQGEQYFGPGTRLTVT.

This rearrangement joins TRBV28 to TRBJ2-2; possible D gene TRBD1, 5 bases. Germline CDR1 is MDHEN and CDR2 is SYDVKM. The ends were cut back, 7 bases at V and 0 bases at J, with 9 bases in the middle. CDR3 length: 14 amino acids. The CDR3 region has the DNA TGTGCCAGCATCACAGGACCGAACACCGGGGAGCTGTTTTTT. This gives the protein CASITGPNTGELFF.